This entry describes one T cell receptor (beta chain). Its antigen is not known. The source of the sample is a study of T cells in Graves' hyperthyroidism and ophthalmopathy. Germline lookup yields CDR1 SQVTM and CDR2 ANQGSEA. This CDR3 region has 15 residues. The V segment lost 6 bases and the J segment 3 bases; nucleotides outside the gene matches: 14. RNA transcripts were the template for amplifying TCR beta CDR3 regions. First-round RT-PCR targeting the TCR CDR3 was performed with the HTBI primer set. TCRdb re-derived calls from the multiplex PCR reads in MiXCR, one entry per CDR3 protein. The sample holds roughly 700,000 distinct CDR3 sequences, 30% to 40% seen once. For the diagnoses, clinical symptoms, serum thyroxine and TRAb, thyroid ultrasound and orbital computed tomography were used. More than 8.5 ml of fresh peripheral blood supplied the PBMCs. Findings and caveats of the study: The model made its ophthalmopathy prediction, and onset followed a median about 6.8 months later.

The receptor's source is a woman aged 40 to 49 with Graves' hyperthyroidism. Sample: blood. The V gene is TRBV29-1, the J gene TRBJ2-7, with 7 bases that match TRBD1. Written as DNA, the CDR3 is TGCAGCGTCTGGATTGCTCAGACAGGGAACTACGAGCAGTACTTC. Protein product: CSVWIAQTGNYEQYF.